The clone carrying this T cell receptor beta chain was observed a handful of times. Antigen unknown. Each CDR3 protein gets one entry after TCRdb re-called the RT-PCR reads with MiXCR. The table lists over 150,000 distinct CDR3 sequences, around 8.8% of them singletons. This sample is part of a study of response to subunit inactivated influenza vaccine. Findings and limits, study-wide: It was the authors' suggestion that each seasonal influenza vaccination recruits few new T cells.

Germline V lookup: CDR1 SEHNR, CDR2 FQNEAQ (reference sequence). Trimming removed 3 bases from V and 12 bases from J, with 11 bases in between. The CDR3 sequence is 12 residues long. Sequences were derived from non-naive T cells sorted from PBMCs, sampled on the day of vaccination. V gene TRBV7-9 combines with J gene TRBJ1-4, with TRBD1 as a possible D gene (5 bases). The TCR was taken from a man in his fifties or sixties who received an inactivated influenza vaccine. The chain's CDR3 is CASSLTGTELFF. CDR3 nucleotide sequence: TGTGCCAGCAGCTTGACCGGGACTGAACTGTTTTTT.